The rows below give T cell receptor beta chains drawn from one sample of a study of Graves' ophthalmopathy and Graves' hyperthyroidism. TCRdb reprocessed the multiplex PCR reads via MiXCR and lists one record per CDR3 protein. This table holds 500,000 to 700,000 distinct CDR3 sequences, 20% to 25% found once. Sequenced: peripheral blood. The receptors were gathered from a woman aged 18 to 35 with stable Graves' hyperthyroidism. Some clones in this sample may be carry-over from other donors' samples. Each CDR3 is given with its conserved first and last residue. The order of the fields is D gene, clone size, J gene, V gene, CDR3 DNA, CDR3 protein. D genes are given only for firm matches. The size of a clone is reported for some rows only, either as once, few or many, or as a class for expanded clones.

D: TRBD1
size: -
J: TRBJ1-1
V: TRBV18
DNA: TGTGCCAGCTCGCTATCAGGGGGCGCGAATGAAGCTTTCTTT
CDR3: CASSLSGGANEAFF

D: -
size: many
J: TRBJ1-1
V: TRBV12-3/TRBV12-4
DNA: TGTGCCAGCAGATACATACAGGGTGCTAATGAAGCTTTCTTT
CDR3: CASRYIQGANEAFF

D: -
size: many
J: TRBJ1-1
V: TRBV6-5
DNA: TGTGCCAGCAGTTACACAGGGATGAACACTGAAGCTTTCTTT
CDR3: CASSYTGMNTEAFF

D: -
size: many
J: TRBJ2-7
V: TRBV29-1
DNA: TGCAGCGTGGGCAGGGGTACCTACGAGCAGTACTTC
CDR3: CSVGRGTYEQYF

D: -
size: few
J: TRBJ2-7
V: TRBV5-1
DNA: TGCGCCAGCAGCTCGTGGGGTGAAGAGCAGTACTTC
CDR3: CASSSWGEEQYF

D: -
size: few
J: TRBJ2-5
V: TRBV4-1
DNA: TGCGCCAGCAGACTAAGCGAAACCGGAGCGCGGGAGACCCAGTACTTC
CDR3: CASRLSETGARETQYF

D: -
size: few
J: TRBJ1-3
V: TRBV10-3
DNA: TGTGCCATCGGTATGGCAGCGACATCTGGAAACACCATATATTTT
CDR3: CAIGMAATSGNTIYF

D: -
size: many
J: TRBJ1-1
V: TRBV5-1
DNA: TGCGCCAGCAGCTCGAAGGGGGTTGAGAACACTGAAGCTTTCTTT
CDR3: CASSSKGVENTEAFF

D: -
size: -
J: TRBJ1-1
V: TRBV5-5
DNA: TGTGCCAGCAGCTCCTCTCCGGGCACTGAAGCTTTCTTT
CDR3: CASSSSPGTEAFF

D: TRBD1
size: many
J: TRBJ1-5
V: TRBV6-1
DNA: TGTGCCAGCAGTGATGGGACAGGGGTTCAGCCCCAGCATTTT
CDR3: CASSDGTGVQPQHF

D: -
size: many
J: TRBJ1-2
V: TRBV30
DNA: TGTGCCACCCTCAGGGCAACTAACTATGGCTACACCTTC
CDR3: CATLRATNYGYTF

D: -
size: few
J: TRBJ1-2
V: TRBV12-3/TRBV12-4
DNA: TGTGCCAGCAGTCCCAGATATGGCTACACCTTC
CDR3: CASSPRYGYTF

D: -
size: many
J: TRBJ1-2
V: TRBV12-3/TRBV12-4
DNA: TGTGCCAGCAGTTTTGCGGGTTATGGCTACACCTTC
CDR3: CASSFAGYGYTF

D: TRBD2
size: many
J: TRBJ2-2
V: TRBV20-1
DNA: TGCAGTGCTAGAAACCCCAGCGGGATCACGGACGGGGAGCTGTTTTTT
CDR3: CSARNPSGITDGELFF

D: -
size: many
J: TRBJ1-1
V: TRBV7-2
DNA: TGTGCCAGCAGCTTATTCTCCGACGTGACTACTTTCTTT
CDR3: CASSLFSDVTTFF

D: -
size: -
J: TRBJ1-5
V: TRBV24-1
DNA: TGTGCCACCGGGCCTGGGTATAGCAATCAGCCCCAGCATTTT
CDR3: CATGPGYSNQPQHF

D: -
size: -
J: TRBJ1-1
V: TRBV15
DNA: TGCGCCACCAGCAGAGGAACCCTGAACGCTGAAGCTTTCTTT
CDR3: CATSRGTLNAEAFF

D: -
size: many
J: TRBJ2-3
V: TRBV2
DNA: TGTGCCAGCAGACCTGGCGGGGATACGCAGTATTTT
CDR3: CASRPGGDTQYF

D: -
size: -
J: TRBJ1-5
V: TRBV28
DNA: TGTGCCAGCGTCACAGGGTACAATCAGCCCCAGCATTTT
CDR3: CASVTGYNQPQHF

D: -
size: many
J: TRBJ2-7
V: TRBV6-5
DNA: TGTGCCAGCAGCTCTTTTCGTCGTTACGAGCAGTACTTC
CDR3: CASSSFRRYEQYF

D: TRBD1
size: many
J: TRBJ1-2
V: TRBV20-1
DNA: TGCAGTGCTAGAGTCATACAGGGGTTGAATGGCTACACCTTC
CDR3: CSARVIQGLNGYTF

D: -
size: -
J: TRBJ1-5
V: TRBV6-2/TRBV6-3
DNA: TGTGCCAGCAGTTACTCGTCAGTACGCAATCAGCCTCAGCATTTT
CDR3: CASSYSSVRNQPQHF

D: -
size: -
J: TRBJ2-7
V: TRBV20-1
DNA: TGCAGTGCTAGAAGTCTCTCGTCGTATACCGCCTACGAGCAGTACTTC
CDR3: CSARSLSSYTAYEQYF

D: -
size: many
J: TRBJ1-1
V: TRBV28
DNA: TGTGCCAGCAGCTCAACCTTCCGGGGAGTGAACACTGAAGCTTTCTTT
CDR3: CASSSTFRGVNTEAFF

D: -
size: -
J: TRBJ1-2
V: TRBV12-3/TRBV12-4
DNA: TGTGCCAGCAGTCCATACGGACAGTCCATCTATGGCTACACCTTC
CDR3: CASSPYGQSIYGYTF

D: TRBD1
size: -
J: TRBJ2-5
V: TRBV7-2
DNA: TGTGCCAGCAGCTCCCGGACAGGACCTCAAGAGACCCAGTACTTC
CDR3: CASSSRTGPQETQYF

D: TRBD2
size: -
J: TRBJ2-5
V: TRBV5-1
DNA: TGCGCCAGCAGCTTGGAAGCGGGGAAACAAGAGACCCAGTACTTC
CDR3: CASSLEAGKQETQYF

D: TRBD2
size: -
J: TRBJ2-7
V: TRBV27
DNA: TGTGCCAGCAGTTCGGACGGGGGGGCTAAATACGAGCAGTACTTC
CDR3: CASSSDGGAKYEQYF

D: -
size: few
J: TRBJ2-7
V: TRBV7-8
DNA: TGTGCCAGCAGCTTAACCCCCACAAGGAGCGAGCAGTACTTC
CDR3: CASSLTPTRSEQYF

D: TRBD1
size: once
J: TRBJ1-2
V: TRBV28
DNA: TGTGCCAGCAGGCGGGACAGGGGATACTATGGCTACACCTTC
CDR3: CASRRDRGYYGYTF

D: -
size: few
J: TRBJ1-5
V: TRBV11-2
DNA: TGTGCCAGCAGCTTAGACTCTGAGGTTGATCATCCCCAGCATTTT
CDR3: CASSLDSEVDHPQHF

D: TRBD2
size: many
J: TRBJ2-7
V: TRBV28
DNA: TGTGCCAGCAGTTCCATTCCCGGGACTAGCGGGAGCTACGAGCAGTACTTC
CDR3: CASSSIPGTSGSYEQYF

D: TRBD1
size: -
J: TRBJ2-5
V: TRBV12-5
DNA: TGTGCTAGTGGTTTGGGGACAGGGGCGGAGACCCAGTACTTC
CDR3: CASGLGTGAETQYF

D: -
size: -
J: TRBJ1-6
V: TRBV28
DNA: TGTGCCAGCATAAGGGGCGGTACACCCCTCCACTTT
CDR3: CASIRGGTPLHF

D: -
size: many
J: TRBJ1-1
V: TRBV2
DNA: TGTGCCAGAAAGTCGGAGCTCATGAACACTGAAGCTTTCTTT
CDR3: CARKSELMNTEAFF

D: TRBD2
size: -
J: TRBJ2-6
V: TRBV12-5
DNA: TGTGCTAGTGCAATCGGGGGGGGACTTTCTTCTGGGGCCAACGTCCTGACTTTC
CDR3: CASAIGGGLSSGANVLTF

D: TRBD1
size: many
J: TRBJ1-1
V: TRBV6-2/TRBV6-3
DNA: TGTGCCAGCAGCCAAGGGGACAGGGGCCCACCTGAAGCTTTCTTT
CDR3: CASSQGDRGPPEAFF

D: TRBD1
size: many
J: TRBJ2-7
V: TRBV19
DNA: TGTGCCAGTAGGCCTACGCTCACAGGGGGCAGCCGGGACGAGCAGTACTTC
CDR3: CASRPTLTGGSRDEQYF

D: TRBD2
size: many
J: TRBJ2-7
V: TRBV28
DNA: TGTGCCAGCAGTCCGGCTGGGACTAGCAAATACGAGCAGTACTTC
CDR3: CASSPAGTSKYEQYF

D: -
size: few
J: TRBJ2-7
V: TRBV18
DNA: TGTGCCAGCTCACCGTCTGCGGGGAACGAGCAGTACTTC
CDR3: CASSPSAGNEQYF

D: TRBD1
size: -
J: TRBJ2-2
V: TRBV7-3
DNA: TGTGCCAGCGGCCGGGACAGGGCGGGCGGGGAGCTGTTTTTT
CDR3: CASGRDRAGGELFF